The next 13 T cell receptor beta chains were all read from a single sample in a study of tumor and adjacent non-tumor tissue in lung cancer (dated by TCRdb to the late 2010s). RNA was extracted from bulk unsorted tissue and checked for quality with a NanoDrop ND-1000 and an Agilent 2100. For the normal lung samples, distant non-tumor tissue was collected more than 3 cm away from the tumor edge. The protocol used for the library was multiplex PCR. Instrument used: Illumina HiSeq 2500. TCRbeta libraries were constructed through three rounds of nested PCR with primers (Table S4) according to protocols adapted from ARM-PCR. TCRdb cleaned the public reads at Q25 with fastp, built clones with MiXCR and kept in-frame beta chains. Rows matching on CDR3 protein sequence are summarized as one entry with the most common DNA and genes. The sample data list some 95,000 distinct CDR3 sequences, and roughly 80% of these were observed just once. Of the sample, roughly 29% falls within the top ten clones.

The sample consisted of distant non-tumor lung tissue. All receptors come from a man aged 60 to 75 with small cell lung cancer.

With regard to this clonotype: One base away lies a much larger clone, so this may be a sequencing read error. The chain links TRBV5-1 to TRBJ2-1, with 8 bases aligning to TRBD2. The CDR3 consists of 19 residues. CDR1 and CDR2 (germline): SGHRS, YFSETQ. The CDR3 reads CVSSFTAGVRFRGANEQFF. The DNA for the CDR3 is TGCGTCAGCAGCTTTACAGCGGGAGTTAGGTTTAGGGGTGCGAATGAGCAGTTCTTC.

With respect to this clonotype: This clone may be a read error of a much larger clone one base away. The V and J genes are TRBV29-1 and TRBJ2-3; no definite D call. Per germline, CDR1 SQVTM and CDR2 ANQGSEA. This CDR3 region has 13 residues. V was clipped by 5 bases and J by 0 bases, with 9 bases between them. CDR3 nucleotide sequence: TGCAGCGTTCAGAGTCAGAGCACAGATACGCAGTATTTT. This codes for CSVQSQSTDTQYF.

This clonotype was seen ten or more times. This chain connects TRBV5-1 to TRBJ2-1, with 9 bases matching TRBD1. V lost 0 bases and J lost 8; bases outside the gene matches: 9. The CDR3 sequence is 16 residues long. CDR1 SGHRS and CDR2 YFSETQ come from the germline V gene. CDR3 nucleotides: TGCGCCAGCAGCTTGGGCGCGCTGACAGGGGGGCATGAGCAGTTCTTC. Translating it yields CASSLGALTGGHEQFF.

As DNA, the CDR3 is TGTGCCAGCAGGTCTAGTCGAGGGGGCTATGGTGAGCAGTTCTTC. This translates into CASRSSRGGYGEQFF. The chain has TRBV13 and TRBJ2-1; 7 bases fit TRBD1. CDR1 and CDR2 from the germline V gene are PRHDT and FYEKMQ (reference sequence). This CDR3 contains 15 residues. V was pared by 6 bases and J by 9 bases, with 14 bases of the junction left unmatched.

Notes on this clonotype: One end of the junction does not line up with germline, which may come from a read error. The chain uses TRBV11-2 and TRBJ1-4; D is undetermined. CDR3 length: 15 amino acids. Germline V CDR1 and CDR2: SGHAT, FQNNGV. The CDR3: CASSQFDGMTEKLFF. CDR3 nucleotide sequence: TGTGCCAGCAGCCAGTTTGATGGGATGACTGAAAAACTGTTTTTC.

A single count supports this clonotype. The chain links TRBV6-5 to TRBJ2-6; the match to TRBD1 covers 7 bases. The V segment lost 10 bases and the J segment 6 bases; nucleotides outside the gene matches: 12. The CDR3 covers 15 residues. Germline CDR1 is MNHEY and CDR2 is SVGAGI. The CDR3 protein is CATRPTGAEANVLTF. The CDR3 coding sequence is TGTGCCACCAGACCTACAGGGGCTGAGGCCAACGTCCTGACTTTC.

This clonotype was seen ten or more times. CDR3 loop: CASSTQDGQGWYTF. In DNA, the CDR3 is TGTGCCAGCAGTACTCAAGATGGACAGGGGTGGTACACCTTC. The V and J genes are TRBV6-6 and TRBJ1-2; 9 bases align to TRBD1. In germline, CDR1 is MNHNY, CDR2 SVGAGI (reference sequence). V lost 5 bases, J lost 11 bases, and 12 bases stayed unmatched. This CDR3 spans 14 amino acids.

This clonotype showed up many times. The chain combines TRBV30 with TRBJ2-3, with 10 bases aligning to TRBD2. Unmatched junction bases numbered 9, after V lost 8 bases and J lost 7 bases. Germline CDR1 GTSNPN, CDR2 SVGIG (reference sequence). The CDR3 spans 13 residues. Written as DNA, the CDR3 is TGTGCCGGAACGGGACTAGCGACAAATACGCAGTATTTT. Translation gives CAGTGLATNTQYF.

Comment on this clonotype: Given the absence of the conserved phenylalanine or tryptophan at the CDR3 end, a read error is likely. The DNA is left out, because the CDR3 cannot be placed on it with certainty; the CDR3 is given as TCRdb lists it. The CDR3 is CTSSSDSPPYEHFY. The chain employs TRBV6-5 and TRBJ2-1; the table's D call of TRBD1 was not tested on the DNA. The CDR3 has 14 amino acids, counting both end residues. The germline gives CDR1 MNHEY, CDR2 SVGAGI.

The rearrangement uses TRBV11-2 and TRBJ2-3; D is uncertain. Deletions cut 5 bases from V and 4 bases from J, with 16 bases between. This CDR3 comprises 15 residues. Germline V gene lookup returns CDR1 SGHAT and CDR2 FQNNGV. The CDR3 DNA sequence: TGTGCCAGCAGCATGGCGCTAACAAGCCCAGATACGCAGTATTTT. This translates into CASSMALTSPDTQYF.

Concerning this clonotype itself: A read error may account for a junction end that differs from germline. V gene TRBV12-3 or TRBV12-4 combines with J gene TRBJ2-5; D might be TRBD2 (5 bases). CDR3 length: 14 residues. CDR3 region: CASCLMDWEETQYF. The DNA of the CDR3 is TGTGCCAGCTGTTTAATGGACTGGGAAGAAACCCAGTACTTC.

CDR3 amino acids: CANSLLGNTIYF. CDR3 coding DNA: TGTGCCAATAGCTTATTGGGAAACACCATATATTTT. The genes are TRBV11-2 and TRBJ1-3; D is unresolved. CDR1 SGHAT and CDR2 FQNNGV come from the germline V gene. This CDR3 has 12 amino acids. Trimming removed 10 bases at V and 4 bases at J, with 11 bases between.

With regard to this clonotype: Its ends do not fully match the called genes, so a read error is possible. This chain uses TRBV4-1 with TRBJ2-7; D is uncertain. There are 13 residues in the CDR3. Germline assignment: CDR1 MGHRA and CDR2 YSYEKL. The CDR3 loop reads CASSFDRPYKQYF. CDR3 bases: TGCGCCAGCAGTTTCGATAGACCCTACAAGCAGTACTTC.